This T cell receptor beta chain was sequenced in a study of identical twins. Findings and limits, study-wide: Interpretation of the results relied on cross-sectional statistical analysis and not on following the same donors.

Germline CDR1 is DFQATT and CDR2 is SNEGSKA (reference sequence). The V gene end was trimmed by 3 bases and the J gene end by 5 bases; junction bases not matched to a gene: 16. The CDR3 consists of 17 residues. The sample holds a few counts of this clonotype. The antigen is undetermined. TCRdb used MiXCR to reprocess the 5' RACE reads, holding one entry per CDR3 protein. The repertoire has about 890,000 distinct CDR3 sequences, approximately 13% of them found once; the top ten carry around 1.5%. The same data also went into a second study, on yellow fever vaccine responses in identical twins.

This chain links TRBV20-1 with TRBJ2-5, with 9 bases matching TRBD2. Sequenced: PBMCs. This sequence originates from a woman between 18 and 29 years old in good health. The DNA for the CDR3 is TGCAGTGCTAGTAGCTTAGCGGGAGCATTCGGGGGCGAGACCCAGTACTTC. Encoded protein: CSASSLAGAFGGETQYF.